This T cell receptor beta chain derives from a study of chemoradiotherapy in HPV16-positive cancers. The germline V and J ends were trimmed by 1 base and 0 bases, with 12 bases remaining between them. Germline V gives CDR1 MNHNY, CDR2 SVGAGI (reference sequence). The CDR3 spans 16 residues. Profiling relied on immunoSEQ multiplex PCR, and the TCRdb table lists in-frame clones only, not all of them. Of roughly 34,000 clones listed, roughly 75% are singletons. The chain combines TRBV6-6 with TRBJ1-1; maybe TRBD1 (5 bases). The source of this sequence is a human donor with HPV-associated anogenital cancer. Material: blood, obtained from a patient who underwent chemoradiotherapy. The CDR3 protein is CASSYYGGGLNTEAFF. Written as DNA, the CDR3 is TGTGCCAGCAGTTACTATGGGGGGGGATTGAACACTGAAGCTTTCTTT.